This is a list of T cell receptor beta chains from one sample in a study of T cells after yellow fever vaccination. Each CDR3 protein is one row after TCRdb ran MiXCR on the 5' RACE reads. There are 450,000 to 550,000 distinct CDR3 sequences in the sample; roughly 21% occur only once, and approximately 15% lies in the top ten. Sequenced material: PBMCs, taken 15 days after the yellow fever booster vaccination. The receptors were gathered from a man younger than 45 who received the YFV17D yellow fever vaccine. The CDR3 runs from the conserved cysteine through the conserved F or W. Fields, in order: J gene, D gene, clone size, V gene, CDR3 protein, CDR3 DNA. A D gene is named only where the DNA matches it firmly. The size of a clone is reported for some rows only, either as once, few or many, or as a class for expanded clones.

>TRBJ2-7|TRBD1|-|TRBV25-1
CASRPPGARGPGEQYF
TGTGCCAGCAGACCCCCGGGTGCCAGGGGGCCCGGTGAGCAGTACTTC
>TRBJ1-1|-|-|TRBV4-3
CASSQNRVMNTEAFF
TGCGCCAGCAGCCAAAACAGGGTTATGAACACTGAAGCTTTCTTT
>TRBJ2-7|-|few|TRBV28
CASRPGTSTYEQYF
TGTGCCAGCAGGCCCGGGACATCTACCTACGAGCAGTACTTC
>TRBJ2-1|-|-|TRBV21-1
CASCLPGLVSNEQFF
TGTGCCAGCTGTTTACCGGGACTAGTATCAAATGAGCAGTTCTTC
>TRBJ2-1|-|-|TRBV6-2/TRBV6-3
CASSSPGKGVSYNEQFF
TGTGCCAGCAGTAGCCCAGGGAAAGGAGTATCCTACAATGAGCAGTTCTTC
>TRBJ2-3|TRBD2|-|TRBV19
CASSRGLAGSTDTQYF
TGTGCCAGTAGTAGGGGACTAGCGGGAAGCACAGATACGCAGTATTTT
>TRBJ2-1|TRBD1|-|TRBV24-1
CATSDSNRGLGSYNEQFF
TGTGCCACCAGTGATTCAAATAGGGGGCTCGGCTCCTACAATGAGCAGTTCTTC
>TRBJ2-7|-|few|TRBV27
CASSPSRVEQYF
TGTGCCAGCAGTCCCTCCCGGGTCGAGCAGTACTTC
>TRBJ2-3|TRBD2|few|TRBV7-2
CASSSSGSGRDTQYF
TGTGCCAGCAGCTCGAGCGGGAGCGGTAGAGATACGCAGTATTTT
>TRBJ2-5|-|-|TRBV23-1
CASRRSDQETQYF
TGCGCCAGCAGACGAAGCGACCAAGAGACCCAGTACTTC
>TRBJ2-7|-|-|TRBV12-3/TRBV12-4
CASSSGESYEQYF
TGTGCCAGCAGTTCGGGAGAATCCTACGAGCAGTACTTC
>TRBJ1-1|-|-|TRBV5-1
CASISGGLNTEAFF
TGCGCCAGCATATCTGGAGGGTTGAACACTGAAGCTTTCTTT
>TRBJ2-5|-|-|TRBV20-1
CSARASQETQYF
TGCAGTGCTAGAGCCAGCCAAGAGACCCAGTACTTC
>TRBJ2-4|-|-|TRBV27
CASSSITLGEAKNIQYF
TGTGCCAGCAGTTCAATAACATTGGGCGAGGCCAAAAACATTCAGTACTTC
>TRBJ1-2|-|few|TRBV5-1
CASSLVAGNYGYTF
TGCGCCAGCAGCTTGGTAGCGGGCAACTATGGCTACACCTTC
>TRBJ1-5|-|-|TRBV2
CASSVWNQPQHF
TGTGCCAGCAGTGTGTGGAATCAGCCCCAGCATTTT
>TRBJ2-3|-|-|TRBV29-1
CSPLGTDTQYF
TGCAGCCCCCTTGGGACAGATACGCAGTATTTT
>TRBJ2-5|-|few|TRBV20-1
CSATGLLRGAETQYF
TGCAGTGCTACGGGTCTCTTGCGGGGCGCGGAGACCCAGTACTTC
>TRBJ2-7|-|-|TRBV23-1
CASIRGDSSYEQYF
TGCGCCAGCATCCGGGGGGACAGCTCCTACGAGCAGTACTTC
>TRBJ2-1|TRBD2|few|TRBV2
CASSEGLAGGNEQFF
TGTGCCAGCAGTGAGGGACTAGCGGGAGGGAATGAGCAGTTCTTC
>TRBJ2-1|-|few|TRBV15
CATSGSGGEQFF
TGTGCCACCAGCGGGAGCGGAGGGGAGCAGTTCTTC
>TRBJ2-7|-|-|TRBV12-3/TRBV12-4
CASSLAVALGEQYF
TGTGCCAGCAGTTTAGCTGTAGCCTTAGGGGAGCAGTACTTC
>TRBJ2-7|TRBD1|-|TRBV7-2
CASSITGTGAYEQYF
TGTGCCAGCAGCATCACCGGGACAGGGGCCTACGAGCAGTACTTC
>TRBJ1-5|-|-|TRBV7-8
CASSLESRGNQPQHF
TGTGCCAGCAGCCTGGAGAGTAGGGGCAATCAGCCCCAGCATTTT
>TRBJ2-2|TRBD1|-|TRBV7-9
CASSATGVGLFF
TGTGCCAGCAGCGCCACAGGGGTAGGGCTGTTTTTT